The present T cell receptor (beta chain) was sequenced within a study of blood T cell repertoires in COVID-19. Study summary: Some COVID-19 samples were acute and others convalescent; all came from the United States, Italy and Spain. Sample material is recorded as cDNA or gDNA derived from T cells, B-cell-depleted T cells, or PBMCs.

Per the original data handling: Researchers report that nucleated cell counts were estimated from reference gene primer amplification. The data were produced by immunoSEQ multiplex PCR, yet TCRdb's version contains in-frame clones alone and is incomplete. Clone size and the V and J calls come from that table; the DNA yielded D and trimming. The profile shows roughly 80,000 clones, roughly 80% of them singletons. This receptor was taken from a man aged 55 to 70 with active or convalescent COVID-19. Sequenced sample: peripheral blood.

CDR3 nucleotide sequence: TGTGCCAGCAGTGAAGTTGGGACATCTCATAGCAATCAGCCCCAGCATTTT. Amino acid sequence: CASSEVGTSHSNQPQHF. V gene TRBV2 combines with J gene TRBJ1-5; a possible D gene is TRBD1 (6 bases). The length of the CDR3 is 17 residues. CDR1 SNHLY and CDR2 FYNNEI come from the germline V gene. The ends were cut back, 1 base at V and 0 bases at J, with 13 bases in the middle.